A selection of T cell receptor beta chains follows, all from one sample in a study of T cell responses to AZD1222 COVID-19 vaccine. Assay: immunoSEQ multiplex PCR; the TCRdb copy retains only in-frame clones and omits some. Of about 120,000 clones in the sample, approximately 86% are singletons; the top ten hold approximately 16%. The sequencing used peripheral blood, collected 28 days after the second AZD1222 dose. Source of these receptors: an adult who received the AZD1222 COVID-19 vaccine. The CDR3 runs from the conserved cysteine through the conserved F or W. D genes are given only for firm matches. Clone sizes are given selectively: once, few, many, or a class where the clone is expanded.

v_gene,abundance,d_gene,j_gene,CDR3nt,CDR3aa
TRBV6-1,.,TRBD2,TRBJ2-7,TGTGCCAGCAGTGAGTGGGTAGCGGGAGTCGAGCAGTACTTC,CASSEWVAGVEQYF
TRBV5-6,.,.,TRBJ1-1,TGTGCCAGCAGGGAGGGGGTTCGCACTGAAGCTTTCTTT,CASREGVRTEAFF
TRBV5-5,.,.,TRBJ1-6,TGTGCCAGCAGCTTGAATCCGAGCTCCTATAATTCACCCCTCCACTTT,CASSLNPSSYNSPLHF
TRBV2,once,TRBD1,TRBJ1-5,TGTGCCAGCAGTGAAGGGATCAGGGGGACAGGGCAGCCCCAGCATTTT,CASSEGIRGTGQPQHF
TRBV7-2,.,TRBD2,TRBJ2-1,TGTGCCAGCAGCTCCTGGACTAGCGGTGACAATGAGCAGTTCTTC,CASSSWTSGDNEQFF
TRBV28,few,TRBD1,TRBJ1-5,TGTGCCAGCAGGCGGACAGGGCTAGAACCCCAGCATTTT,CASRRTGLEPQHF
TRBV6-5,.,.,TRBJ1-2,TGTGCCAGCAGTCCCGGGTTTGGCGTAGGAGGCTACACCTTC,CASSPGFGVGGYTF
TRBV28,.,TRBD1,TRBJ2-4,TGTGCCAGCCAAGAATCGAGGGGGCCAACCGCCAAAAACATTCAGTACTTC,CASQESRGPTAKNIQYF
TRBV28,.,.,TRBJ1-6,TGTGCCAGCAGCCGAACCCAGCTTCGGGATTCACCCCTCCACTTT,CASSRTQLRDSPLHF
TRBV7-9,.,TRBD1,TRBJ2-1,TGTGCCAGCAGCTTAGGCCCGGGACAGGGGTCCGATGAGCAGTTCTTC,CASSLGPGQGSDEQFF
TRBV30,.,.,TRBJ1-2,TGTGCCTGGAGTCAGGGGAATGGTGGCTACACCTTC,CAWSQGNGGYTF
TRBV9,few,.,TRBJ2-2,TGTGCCAGCAGCGTAGGAGGACTGAACACCGGGGAGCTGTTTTTT,CASSVGGLNTGELFF
TRBV5-6,.,.,TRBJ2-7,TGTGCCAGCAGCCCTAGACTCACAGGCTCCTACGAGCAGTACTTC,CASSPRLTGSYEQYF
TRBV5-1,.,.,TRBJ1-3,TGCGCCAGCAGCTACGGCGAAGCCTCTGGAAACACCATATATTTT,CASSYGEASGNTIYF
TRBV7-9,.,TRBD2,TRBJ2-7,TGTGCCAGCAGCTTGGGGGGGATGGACGAGCAGTACTTC,CASSLGGMDEQYF
TRBV6-5,.,.,TRBJ1-6,TGTGCCAGCAGTTACACCCGGGACAATAATTCACCCCTCCACTTT,CASSYTRDNNSPLHF
TRBV27,.,TRBD1,TRBJ1-2,TGTGCCAGCAGGTATGGACAGGCAACGGGAGGCTACACCTTC,CASRYGQATGGYTF
TRBV4-1,.,.,TRBJ1-2,TGCGCCAGCAGCCAAGGATTGGCCAGTACGGGCTACACCTTC,CASSQGLASTGYTF
TRBV7-2,.,.,TRBJ2-5,TGTGCCAGCAGCTTAGGTAGAATGGAGACCCAGTACTTC,CASSLGRMETQYF
TRBV11-2,.,TRBD1,TRBJ2-1,TGTGCCAGCATCGGGACAGGGCTGAACAATGAGCAGTTCTTC,CASIGTGLNNEQFF
TRBV5-8,.,TRBD1,TRBJ1-4,TGTGCCAGCAGCTTGGGAGGACAGGGAGGAGAAAAACTGTTTTTT,CASSLGGQGGEKLFF
TRBV5-8,.,TRBD1,TRBJ1-3,TGTGCCAGCAGCCTTCTTCCAGGGGGCTCTGGAAACACCATATATTTT,CASSLLPGGSGNTIYF
TRBV9,.,TRBD1,TRBJ1-2,TGTGCCAGCAGCGTCGCATCGGGACAGGGTAACTATGGCTACACCTTC,CASSVASGQGNYGYTF
TRBV19,.,.,TRBJ2-3,TGTGCCAGTAGTATAGACGGGGGAGTGGACGGAAAAGATACGCAGTATTTT,CASSIDGGVDGKDTQYF